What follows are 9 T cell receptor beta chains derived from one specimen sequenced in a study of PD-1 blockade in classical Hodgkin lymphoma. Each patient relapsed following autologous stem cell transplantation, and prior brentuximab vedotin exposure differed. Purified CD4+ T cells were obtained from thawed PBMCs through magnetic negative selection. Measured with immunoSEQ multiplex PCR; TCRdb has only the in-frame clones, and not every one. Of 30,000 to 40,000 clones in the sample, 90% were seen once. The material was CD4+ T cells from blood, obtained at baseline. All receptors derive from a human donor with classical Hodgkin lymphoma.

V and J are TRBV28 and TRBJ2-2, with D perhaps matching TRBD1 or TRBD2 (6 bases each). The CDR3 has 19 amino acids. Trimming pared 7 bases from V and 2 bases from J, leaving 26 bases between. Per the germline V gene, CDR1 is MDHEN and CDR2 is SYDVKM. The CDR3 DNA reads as TGTGCCAGCAACCTTCCCGAGTACGGGGGCCGGGCAAACACCGGGGAGCTGTTTTTT. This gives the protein CASNLPEYGGRANTGELFF.

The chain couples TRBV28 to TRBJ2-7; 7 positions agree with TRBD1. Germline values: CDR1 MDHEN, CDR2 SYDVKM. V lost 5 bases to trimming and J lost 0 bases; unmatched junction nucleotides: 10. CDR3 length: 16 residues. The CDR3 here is CASSTLYRDSSYEQYF. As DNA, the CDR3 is TGTGCCAGCAGTACGCTCTACAGGGACAGCTCCTACGAGCAGTACTTC.

CDR3 in DNA: TGTGCCAGTAGTACCCCCCTCTGGCGGGCCTACAATGAGCAGTTCTTC. Amino acid sequence: CASSTPLWRAYNEQFF. The rearrangement joins TRBV19 to TRBJ2-1, with D maybe TRBD2 (5 bases). CDR1 and CDR2 (germline): LNHDA, SQIVND (reference sequence). V was shortened by 4 bases and J by 2 bases, with 15 bases between the two germline ends. The length of the CDR3 is 16 residues.

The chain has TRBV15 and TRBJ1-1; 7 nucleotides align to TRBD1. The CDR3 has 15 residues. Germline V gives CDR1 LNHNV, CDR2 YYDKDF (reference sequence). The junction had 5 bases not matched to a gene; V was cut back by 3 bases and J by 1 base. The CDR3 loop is CATSRGDRWNTEAFF. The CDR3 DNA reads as TGTGCCACCAGCAGGGGGGACAGATGGAACACTGAAGCTTTCTTT.

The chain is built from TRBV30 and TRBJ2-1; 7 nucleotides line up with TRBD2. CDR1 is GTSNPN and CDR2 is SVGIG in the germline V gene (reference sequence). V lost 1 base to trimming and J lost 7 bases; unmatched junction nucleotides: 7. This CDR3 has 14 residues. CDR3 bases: TGTGCCTGGAGTGGGAGGCCCGGGGGGAATGAGCAGTTCTTC. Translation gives CAWSGRPGGNEQFF.

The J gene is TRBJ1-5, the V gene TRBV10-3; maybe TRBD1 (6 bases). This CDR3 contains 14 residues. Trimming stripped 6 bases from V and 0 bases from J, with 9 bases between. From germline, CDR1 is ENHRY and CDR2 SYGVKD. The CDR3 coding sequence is TGTGCCATCAGCGGACAGTATAGCAATCAGCCCCAGCATTTT. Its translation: CAISGQYSNQPQHF.

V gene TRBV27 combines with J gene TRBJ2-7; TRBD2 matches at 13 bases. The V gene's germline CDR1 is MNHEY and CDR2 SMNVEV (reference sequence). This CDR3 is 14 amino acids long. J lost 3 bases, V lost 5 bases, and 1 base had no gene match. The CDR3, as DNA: TGTGCCAGCAGTCGGACTAGCGGGAGCTACGAGCAGTACTTC. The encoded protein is CASSRTSGSYEQYF.

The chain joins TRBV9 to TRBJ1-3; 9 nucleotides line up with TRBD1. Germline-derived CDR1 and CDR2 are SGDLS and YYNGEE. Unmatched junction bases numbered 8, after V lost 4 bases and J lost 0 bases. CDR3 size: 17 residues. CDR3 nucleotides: TGTGCCAGCAGCCCGGGACAGGGATGGAGCTCTGGAAACACCATATATTTT. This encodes CASSPGQGWSSGNTIYF.

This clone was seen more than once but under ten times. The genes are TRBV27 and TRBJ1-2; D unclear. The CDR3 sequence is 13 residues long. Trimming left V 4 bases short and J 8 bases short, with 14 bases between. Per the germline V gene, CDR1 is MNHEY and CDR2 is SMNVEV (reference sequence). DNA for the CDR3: TGTGCCAGCAGTTGGTCTAGGGTTGTCGGCTACACCTTC. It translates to CASSWSRVVGYTF.